Each of the 20 T cell receptor beta chains below was sequenced from the same sample in a study of blood T cell repertoires in COVID-19. Assay: immunoSEQ multiplex PCR; the TCRdb copy retains only in-frame clones and omits some. The sample records 160,000 or so clones, around 77% being singletons. Input material: peripheral blood. These receptors were obtained from a man aged 65-85 years with active or convalescent COVID-19.

The chain is built from TRBV5-1 and TRBJ1-4, with TRBD1 matching 7 bases. This CDR3 contains 14 residues. Germline lookup yields CDR1 SGHRS and CDR2 YFSETQ. The ends lost 0 bases at V and 7 bases at J; junction bases unmatched: 3. This CDR3 is CASSLARGAEKLFF. The CDR3, as DNA: TGCGCCAGCAGCTTGGCCAGGGGGGCTGAAAAACTGTTTTTT.

The rearrangement links TRBV4-3 to TRBJ1-2; the match to TRBD1 covers 7 bases. The CDR3 runs to 14 residues. Germline CDR1 and CDR2: LGHNA and YSLEER. Unmatched junction bases numbered 2, after V lost 3 bases and J lost 1 base. CDR3 protein: CASSQGQNNYGYTF. For the CDR3, the DNA is TGCGCCAGCAGCCAGGGACAGAATAACTATGGCTACACCTTC.

Comment on this clone: Other DNA sequences within the sample encode an identical CDR3. The chain joins TRBV28 to TRBJ1-2, with D perhaps matching TRBD1 (5 bases). V dropped 2 bases and J dropped 4 bases, with 11 bases sitting between them. From germline, CDR1 is MDHEN and CDR2 SYDVKM. The CDR3 loop spans 14 amino acids. CDR3 sequence (DNA): TGTGCCAGCAGTTTAGGGGCAGGAATCTATGGCTACACCTTC. It yields the protein CASSLGAGIYGYTF.

The rearrangement uses TRBV2 and TRBJ2-2; D might be TRBD2 (5 bases). Germline CDR1 is SNHLY and CDR2 is FYNNEI. The length of the CDR3 is 13 residues. V was pared by 5 bases and J by 7 bases, with 11 bases between. CDR3 sequence: CASSPEGFGELFF. The DNA for the CDR3 is TGTGCCAGCAGTCCAGAGGGTTTCGGGGAGCTGTTTTTT.

The chain couples TRBV7-6 to TRBJ2-2; D is uncertain. Trimming took 2 bases from V and 0 from J, leaving 10 bases between them. The germline gives CDR1 SGHVS, CDR2 FNYEAQ. The CDR3 totals 16 residues. CDR3 DNA sequence: TGTGCCAGCAGCTTACAACAGATGACGAACACCGGGGAGCTGTTTTTT. Encoded protein: CASSLQQMTNTGELFF.

CDR3 protein: CASRGVYGYTF. The CDR3 region has the DNA TGTGCCAGCAGAGGGGTCTATGGCTACACCTTC. This chain connects TRBV27 to TRBJ1-2, with D possibly matching TRBD1 (5 bases). V lost 6 bases and J 4 bases, leaving 6 bases between the germline ends. The CDR3 covers 11 residues. Germline CDR1 is MNHEY and CDR2 is SMNVEV (reference sequence).

This chain connects TRBV5-5 to TRBJ2-4, with TRBD2 identical over 10 bases. In germline, CDR1 is SGHKS, CDR2 YYEKEE (reference sequence). The CDR3 spans 19 residues. V shed 1 base, J shed 0 bases, and the junction held 10 bases outside the gene matches. The CDR3 DNA is TGTGCCAGCAGCTTGATTGGCACTAGCGGGGAACTAGCCAAAAACATTCAGTACTTC. Translating gives CASSLIGTSGELAKNIQYF.

The gene calls are TRBV30 and TRBJ1-1; D uncertain. The V gene's germline CDR1 is GTSNPN and CDR2 SVGIG (reference sequence). V was shortened by 2 bases and J by 11 bases, with 21 bases between the two germline ends. CDR3 size: 14 residues. Here the CDR3 reads CAWSRGLLQGAAFF. The CDR3 bases are TGTGCCTGGAGTCGAGGGCTACTCCAAGGCGCGGCTTTCTTT.

V usage is TRBV2 and J usage is TRBJ1-3; D might be TRBD1 (6 bases). The CDR3 runs to 14 residues. CDR1 SNHLY and CDR2 FYNNEI come from the germline V gene. The V and J ends lost 4 bases and 1 base respectively, with 8 bases between them. The CDR3 nucleotides read TGTGCCAGCAGTGTGACAGGTTCTGGAAACACCATATATTTT. This gives the protein CASSVTGSGNTIYF.

This clone came up once. Other DNA sequences in this sample translate to the same CDR3. The CDR3 reads CASSLGPSWDTGELFF. CDR3 DNA: TGTGCCAGCAGTTTAGGGCCTTCATGGGACACCGGGGAGCTGTTTTTT. The chain joins TRBV27 to TRBJ2-2; D remains ambiguous. The CDR3 has 16 amino acids. CDR1 and CDR2 (germline): MNHEY, SMNVEV (reference sequence). V shed 2 bases and J shed 3 bases, with 13 bases lying between them.

The V and J genes are TRBV18 and TRBJ1-1, with 8 bases aligning to TRBD1. Germline-derived CDR1 and CDR2 are KGHSH and LQKENI. V trimming: 3 bases; J trimming: 1 base; junction bases outside the gene matches: 13. CDR3 length: 18 amino acids. The CDR3 loop is CASSPVARGLSGNTEAFF. CDR3 in DNA: TGTGCCAGCTCACCCGTGGCCAGGGGGCTTTCAGGGAACACTGAAGCTTTCTTT.

The chain links TRBV6-4 to TRBJ1-1; D not resolved. Germline-derived CDR1 and CDR2 are MRHNA and SNTAGT. V was pared by 4 bases and J by 1 base, with 7 bases between. CDR3 size: 13 residues. The CDR3 DNA is TGTGCCAGCAGTGTCCAGGAGAACACTGAAGCTTTCTTT. This gives the protein CASSVQENTEAFF.

This sequence joins TRBV19 and TRBJ2-5; a weak D match, TRBD1 (6 bases). The CDR3 totals 14 residues. Trimming shortened V by 2 bases and J by 2 bases, and 9 bases separated the two germline ends. Germline values: CDR1 LNHDA, CDR2 SQIVND (reference sequence). The CDR3 nucleotides read TGTGCCAGTAGTATACAGGGGAAACAAGAGACCCAGTACTTC. Its translation: CASSIQGKQETQYF.

The chain combines TRBV9 with TRBJ1-2; 10 nucleotides line up with TRBD1. V lost 3 bases to trimming and J lost 0 bases; unmatched junction nucleotides: 2. CDR1 SGDLS and CDR2 YYNGEE come from the germline V gene. This CDR3 is built from 15 residues. CDR3 sequence (DNA): TGTGCCAGCAGCGGCGGACAGGGGGCTAACTATGGCTACACCTTC. It encodes CASSGGQGANYGYTF.

The chain employs TRBV9 and TRBJ1-2; unclear D gene. The CDR3 contains 16 residues. Germline V gene data show CDR1 as SGDLS and CDR2 as YYNGEE. V was trimmed by 2 bases and J by 8 bases, leaving 22 bases between them. The CDR3 DNA is TGTGCCAGCAGCGTCCTAAGCCGCAGCGGGGTTGGCGGCTACACCTTC. It specifies CASSVLSRSGVGGYTF.

The chain links TRBV27 to TRBJ1-5; the match to TRBD1 covers 9 bases. The trim removed 5 bases at V and 0 bases at J, leaving 8 bases unmatched. Germline CDR1 and CDR2: MNHEY and SMNVEV (reference sequence). The CDR3 runs 17 residues. The CDR3 DNA follows: TGTGCCAGCAGTACGGGACAGGGCGCTTATAGCAATCAGCCCCAGCATTTT. Its translation: CASSTGQGAYSNQPQHF.

The chain carries TRBV6-5 and TRBJ1-6; D is unclear. The CDR3 has 13 residues. Trimming shortened V by 8 bases and J by 9 bases, and 14 bases separated the two germline ends. The V gene's germline CDR1 is MNHEY and CDR2 SVGAGI. CDR3 nucleotide sequence: TGTGCCAGCGAGACCCCCGGAGGTTCACCCCTCCACTTT. This gives the protein CASETPGGSPLHF.

V and J are TRBV10-3 and TRBJ2-1, with 11 bases fitting TRBD2. This CDR3 has 17 residues. From germline, CDR1 is ENHRY and CDR2 SYGVKD. The junction had 12 bases not matched to a gene; V was cut back by 4 bases and J by 7 bases. The CDR3 nucleotides are TGTGCCATCAGTGGGGGTAGCGGGAGGGGTCGGCGTAATGAGCAGTTCTTC. It codes for CAISGGSGRGRRNEQFF.

CDR3 bases: TGTGCCTGGAGTCGGGGGGAGCGACAGCCCCAGCATTTT. Residues: CAWSRGERQPQHF. V is TRBV30 and J is TRBJ1-5, with D tentatively TRBD1 (5 bases). Trimming took 2 bases from V and 7 from J, leaving 12 bases between them. Germline assignment: CDR1 GTSNPN and CDR2 SVGIG (reference sequence). CDR3 length: 13 residues.

The chain couples TRBV5-5 to TRBJ2-5; 9 nucleotides line up with TRBD2. V lost 4 bases and J lost 5; bases outside the gene matches: 9. The germline gives CDR1 SGHKS, CDR2 YYEKEE (reference sequence). CDR3 length: 15 residues. The DNA of the CDR3 is TGTGCCAGCAGCCTAAGCGCTAGCGGGACGGAGACCCAGTACTTC. The encoded protein is CASSLSASGTETQYF.